The clone carrying this T cell receptor (beta chain) was counted ten times or more. TCRdb re-called the 5' RACE reads through MiXCR, storing one row per CDR3 protein. Of roughly 42,000 distinct CDR3 sequences in the sample, around an eighth were seen once. Time point reported: longitudinal time-point 3. This sample was taken from a study of neurological immune-mediated disorders. The germline V gene has CDR1 MDHEN and CDR2 SYDVKM. The CDR3 has 11 amino acids. With 2 bases removed from V and 7 bases from J, the gap between germline ends came to 5 bases. The sequence came from a man in his thirties or forties in good health. Material for sequencing was PBMCs. The chain recombines TRBV28 with TRBJ1-1; D is unclear. DNA of the CDR3: TGTGCCAGCAGTTTAGGCTATGAAGCTTTCTTT. Translated: CASSLGYEAFF.